Below, 30 T cell receptor beta chains from the same sample are listed, as sequenced in a study of blood T cell repertoires in COVID-19. Some clones are missing from TCRdb's copy, which holds only in-frame ones; the method was immunoSEQ multiplex PCR. The data contain 350,000 to 500,000 clones, 70% to 90% of them seen just once; the ten biggest clones take up around 1.5%. Sequenced input: PBMCs or T cells enriched from blood (not recorded which). The source of these receptors is a woman between 18 and 29 years old who had been exposed to COVID-19.

The chain links TRBV18 to TRBJ2-1; TRBD1 matches at 7 bases. Germline CDR1 reads KGHSH; CDR2 reads LQKENI. The CDR3 contains 16 residues. V gave up 5 bases and J gave up 4 bases; unmatched junction bases: 11. The CDR3 protein is CASSRDSGINYNEQFF. Here the CDR3 DNA reads TGTGCCAGCTCAAGGGACAGCGGAATTAATTACAATGAGCAGTTCTTC.

The genes are TRBV29-1 and TRBJ1-2, with a possible D match to TRBD1 (5 bases). V dropped 6 bases and J dropped 6 bases, with 14 bases sitting between them. Germline V gene sequence: CDR1 SQVTM, CDR2 ANQGSEA. The CDR3 loop spans 12 amino acids. This CDR3 is CSVRGSDHGYTF. The CDR3, as DNA: TGCAGCGTGCGGGGCTCCGATCATGGCTACACCTTC.

The rearrangement links TRBV27 to TRBJ2-5; 13 nucleotides agree with TRBD2. The CDR3 covers 16 residues. The ends lost 4 bases at V and 4 bases at J; junction bases unmatched: 6. From germline, CDR1 is MNHEY and CDR2 SMNVEV (reference sequence). The CDR3 region is CASSSGTSGTGETQYF. The CDR3 nucleotides are TGTGCCAGCAGTTCCGGGACTAGCGGGACGGGAGAGACCCAGTACTTC.

The chain has TRBV7-2 and TRBJ2-3, with 8 bases fitting TRBD1. V lost 6 bases, J lost 4 bases, and 3 bases stayed unmatched. CDR1 and CDR2 (germline): SGHTA, FQGNSA. The CDR3 loop spans 13 amino acids. The CDR3 loop is CASRNRGSDTQYF. The CDR3 DNA follows: TGTGCCAGCAGGAACAGGGGGTCAGATACGCAGTATTTT.

This chain joins TRBV16 and TRBJ2-1; TRBD2 matches 7 bases. This CDR3 has 14 residues. Per the germline V gene, CDR1 is KGHSY and CDR2 is FQNENV. The V gene end was trimmed by 0 bases and the J gene end by 5 bases; junction bases not matched to a gene: 1. CDR3 residues: CASSQSREDNEQFF. CDR3 coding DNA: TGTGCCAGCAGCCAATCCCGGGAGGACAATGAGCAGTTCTTC.

The chain carries TRBV9 and TRBJ2-3, with 10 bases lining up with TRBD2. CDR3 length equals 20 residues. The germline V gene has CDR1 SGDLS and CDR2 YYNGEE. The trim removed 0 bases at V and 4 bases at J, leaving 17 bases unmatched. The DNA for the CDR3 is TGTGCCAGCAGCGTAGATCTAACTGAGGCTAGCGGGGGCTTCCCAGATACGCAGTATTTT. Translating gives CASSVDLTEASGGFPDTQYF.

The chain carries TRBV7-9 and TRBJ1-1; D possibly corresponds to TRBD1 (6 bases). The CDR3 length is 14 residues. Germline CDR1 and CDR2: SEHNR and FQNEAQ (reference sequence). V lost 4 bases and J lost 6, with 15 bases in between. CDR3 coding DNA: TGTGCCAGCAGCTCCACAGGGAGTCGCCCTGAAGCTTTCTTT. Translation gives CASSSTGSRPEAFF.

This clone was seen only once. The chain is built from TRBV24-1 and TRBJ2-1, with D unresolved. V lost 3 bases to trimming and J lost 7 bases, with 12 bases between them. Germline lookup yields CDR1 KGHDR and CDR2 SFDVKD. The length of the CDR3 is 14 residues. CDR3 DNA: TGTGCCACCAGTGATCCCCGGGTCGTAAATGAGCAGTTCTTC. Protein product: CATSDPRVVNEQFF.

The J gene is TRBJ2-7, the V gene TRBV5-1; a possible D gene is TRBD1 (6 bases). V was cut by 0 bases and J by 1 base, with 11 bases left in between. Per the germline V gene, CDR1 is SGHRS and CDR2 is YFSETQ. The CDR3 has 15 residues. The CDR3 bases are TGCGCCAGCAGCTTGGACAGGGCTAGGTCCTACGAGCAGTACTTC. Protein: CASSLDRARSYEQYF.

The chain uses TRBV7-6 and TRBJ2-6; D is perhaps TRBD1 (6 bases). V was shortened by 7 bases and J by 2 bases, with 12 bases between the two germline ends. The CDR3 extends over 15 amino acids. CDR1 is SGHVS, CDR2 FNYEAQ, per germline. CDR3 in DNA: TGTGCCAGCAACTTTGGACAGCCTGGGGCCAACGTCCTGACTTTC. It codes for CASNFGQPGANVLTF.

This rearrangement joins TRBV5-1 to TRBJ2-7; TRBD1 matches at 9 bases. The CDR3 contains 15 residues. After removal of 4 bases from V and 2 bases from J, the junction contained 7 bases not matched to a gene. CDR1 and CDR2 from the germline V gene are SGHRS and YFSETQ. CDR3 region: CASSEWTGVAYEQYF. CDR3 DNA sequence: TGCGCCAGCAGCGAATGGACAGGGGTGGCCTACGAGCAGTACTTC.

The genes are TRBV7-2 and TRBJ2-7; perhaps TRBD1 as D (6 bases). This CDR3 has 13 residues. Germline-derived CDR1 and CDR2 are SGHTA and FQGNSA. The V end lost 2 bases, the J end lost 6 bases, and 11 bases lay between the germline ends. CDR3 amino acids: CASSLNLGGEQYF. CDR3 in DNA: TGTGCCAGCAGCTTAAATCTAGGGGGCGAGCAGTACTTC.

This sequence joins TRBV20-1 and TRBJ1-6; D not resolved. Per germline, CDR1 DFQATT and CDR2 SNEGSKA (reference sequence). This CDR3 spans 15 amino acids. Trimming cost V 3 bases and J 8 bases, with 17 bases left between them. CDR3 loop: CSASFGGRMDSPLHF. DNA of the CDR3: TGCAGTGCTAGTTTCGGTGGCAGGATGGATTCACCCCTCCACTTT.

The chain has TRBV4-3 and TRBJ2-1; 10 nucleotides match TRBD2. The V gene end was trimmed by 2 bases and the J gene end by 0 bases; junction bases not matched to a gene: 4. CDR3 size: 17 residues. Germline values: CDR1 LGHNA, CDR2 YSLEER. The CDR3 region has the DNA TGCGCCAGCAGCCAACTGCTAGCGGGGGCCTCCTACAATGAGCAGTTCTTC. Its protein is CASSQLLAGASYNEQFF.

J is TRBJ2-1 and V is TRBV5-1; D may be TRBD2 (6 bases). V was shortened by 1 base and J by 3 bases, with 8 bases between the two germline ends. Germline V CDR1 and CDR2: SGHRS, YFSETQ. The CDR3 has 14 amino acids. This chain's CDR3 is CASSLPAGYNEQFF. As DNA, the CDR3 is TGCGCCAGCAGCTTGCCAGCGGGCTACAATGAGCAGTTCTTC.

This clone was seen a few times. The CDR3 DNA sequence: TGTGCCATCAGTGGGAGCGGCTACGAGCAGTACTTC. It is translated as CAISGSGYEQYF. The gene calls are TRBV10-3 and TRBJ2-7; maybe TRBD2 (5 bases). Trimming pared 4 bases from V and 3 bases from J, leaving 7 bases between. The length of the CDR3 is 12 residues. Germline CDR1 and CDR2: ENHRY and SYGVKD.

V usage is TRBV30 and J usage is TRBJ2-7; TRBD1 matches at 10 bases. The germline V gene has CDR1 GTSNPN and CDR2 SVGIG (reference sequence). The CDR3 is made up of 14 amino acids. V lost 5 bases and J lost 6; bases outside the gene matches: 10. The CDR3 loop is CAWARGQGFPEQYF. The CDR3 DNA follows: TGTGCCTGGGCTCGGGGACAGGGGTTTCCCGAGCAGTACTTC.

The rearrangement uses TRBV19 and TRBJ1-2; the D gene is possibly TRBD1 (6 bases). Between the trimmed V and J ends, which lost 8 bases and 0 bases, there was a span of 13 bases. The CDR3 consists of 14 residues. The V gene's germline CDR1 is LNHDA and CDR2 SQIVND (reference sequence). CDR3 nucleotides: TGTGCCAGTCGGGACAAGCAAGCTAACTATGGCTACACCTTC. This encodes CASRDKQANYGYTF. The whole variable domain, remainder taken from reference TRBV19 and TRBJ1-2, is DGGITQSPKYLFRKEGQNVTLSCEQNLNHDAMYWYRQDPGQGLRLIYYSQIVNDFQKGDIAEGYSVSREKKESFPLTVTSAQKNPTAFYLCASRDKQANYGYTFGSGTRLTVV.

The rearrangement joins TRBV10-1 to TRBJ2-2; the D gene is possibly TRBD2 (5 bases). Trimming shortened V by 2 bases and J by 7 bases, and 20 bases separated the two germline ends. The CDR3 contains 17 residues. Germline V gene data show CDR1 as WNHNN and CDR2 as SYGVQD (reference sequence). CDR3 in amino acids: CASSEPLEGKGVGELFF. The CDR3, as DNA: TGCGCCAGCAGTGAGCCCCTAGAAGGGAAGGGAGTCGGGGAGCTGTTTTTT.

The chain carries TRBV28 and TRBJ1-6, with 9 bases identical to TRBD1. Germline V gene data show CDR1 as MDHEN and CDR2 as SYDVKM. The V gene end was trimmed by 5 bases and the J gene end by 7 bases; junction bases not matched to a gene: 6. The CDR3 loop spans 15 amino acids. The DNA for the CDR3 is TGTGCCAGCAGTCAAACCGGGACAGGGAATTCACCCCTCCACTTT. This codes for CASSQTGTGNSPLHF.

J is TRBJ1-2 and V is TRBV21-1; TRBD1, as called in the table, went unchecked against the DNA. TRBV21-1 is a known pseudogene. This CDR3 comprises 13 residues. CDR3 region: CASSTLPRRHDTF. In DNA form, the CDR3 reads TGTGCCAGCAGCACCCTCCCGCGCCGACATGACACCTTC.

DNA for the CDR3: TGTGCCAGCAGCGGGACAGGGGGCGGCTCTTCACCCCTCCACTTT. It yields the protein CASSGTGGGSSPLHF. The rearrangement joins TRBV5-5 to TRBJ1-6; 12 bases agree with TRBD1. This CDR3 has 15 residues. Germline CDR1 and CDR2: SGHKS and YYEKEE (reference sequence). The V gene end was trimmed by 4 bases and the J gene end by 9 bases; junction bases not matched to a gene: 5.

The J gene is TRBJ1-1, the V gene TRBV18, with 12 positions matching TRBD1. The J segment lost 6 bases and the V segment lost 3 bases, leaving 2 bases of the junction unmatched. The CDR3 contains 14 residues. Looked up from germline, CDR1 is KGHSH and CDR2 is LQKENI. The CDR3 sequence: CASSPRDRGPEAFF. The DNA for the CDR3 is TGTGCCAGCTCACCTAGGGACAGGGGGCCTGAAGCTTTCTTT.

This clone was recorded only once. J is TRBJ2-1 and V is TRBV7-2, with D possibly matching TRBD1 (6 bases). The germline V gene has CDR1 SGHTA and CDR2 FQGNSA. The V end lost 5 bases, the J end lost 4 bases, and 15 bases lay between the germline ends. The CDR3 spans 15 residues. CDR3 nucleotides: TGTGCCAGCAGCCCCGACAGGAGTCCATACAATGAGCAGTTCTTC. It yields the protein CASSPDRSPYNEQFF. The whole variable domain, filled in from reference TRBV7-2 and TRBJ2-1, reads GAGVSQSPSNKVTEKGKDVELRCDPISGHTALYWYRQSLGQGLEFLIYFQGNSAPDKSGLPSDRFSAERTGGSVSTLTIQRTQQEDSAVYLCASSPDRSPYNEQFFGPGTRLTVL.

V usage is TRBV7-6 and J usage is TRBJ1-2; 8 nucleotides line up with TRBD1. J gave up 6 bases and V 1 base, and 10 bases lay outside the gene matches. CDR1 is SGHVS and CDR2 is FNYEAQ in the germline V gene. The CDR3 extends over 16 amino acids. CDR3 sequence: CASSLVPGQGANGYTF. CDR3 DNA sequence: TGTGCCAGCAGCTTAGTTCCTGGGCAGGGGGCGAATGGCTACACCTTC.

The V and J genes are TRBV19 and TRBJ2-7, with 10 nucleotides matching TRBD1. CDR3 length: 14 amino acids. Looked up from germline, CDR1 is LNHDA and CDR2 is SQIVND (reference sequence). With 6 bases clipped from V and 7 bases from J, the junction kept 9 bases outside the gene matches. The CDR3 sequence: CASRLTGGIGEQYF. The CDR3 coding sequence is TGTGCCAGTAGGTTGACAGGGGGCATAGGGGAGCAGTACTTC.

V gene TRBV14 combines with J gene TRBJ2-7; 7 bases are a match to TRBD2. Germline trimming cut 1 base from V and 5 bases from J; bases unmatched to any gene: 8. This CDR3 has 15 amino acids. Germline CDR1 SGHDN, CDR2 FVKESK. CDR3 in amino acids: CASSQVAAGYHEQYF. CDR3 coding DNA: TGTGCCAGCAGCCAAGTCGCAGCGGGATACCACGAGCAGTACTTC.

V usage is TRBV25-1 and J usage is TRBJ2-2, with TRBD2 matching over 8 bases. Looked up from germline, CDR1 is MGHDK and CDR2 is SYGVNS. The V gene end was trimmed by 4 bases and the J gene end by 7 bases; junction bases not matched to a gene: 5. The CDR3 is 14 amino acids. The CDR3 region is CASSAGLGGGELFF. The DNA for the CDR3 is TGTGCCAGCAGTGCGGGACTAGGTGGCGGGGAGCTGTTTTTT.

The chain employs TRBV28 and TRBJ2-1; 7 bases fit TRBD1. The ends lost 7 bases at V and 2 bases at J; junction bases unmatched: 5. The CDR3 spans 14 residues. CDR1 MDHEN and CDR2 SYDVKM come from the germline V gene. The CDR3 protein is CASTATGTYNEQFF. The DNA of the CDR3 is TGTGCCAGCACTGCGACAGGGACCTACAATGAGCAGTTCTTC. The full variable domain, its missing parts supplied by reference TRBV28 and TRBJ2-1, is DVKVTQSSRYLVKRTGEKVFLECVQDMDHENMFWYRQDPGLGLRLIYFSYDVKMKEKGDIPEGYSVSREKKERFSLILESASTNQTSMYLCASTATGTYNEQFFGPGTRLTVL.

This clone has a single count. The chain recombines TRBV3-1 (or the pseudogene TRBV3-2) with TRBJ2-5; a weak D match, TRBD1 (6 bases). Looked up from germline, CDR1 is LGHDT and CDR2 is YNNKEL (reference sequence). The CDR3 has 12 amino acids. V was pared by 8 bases and J by 5 bases, with 12 bases between. The CDR3 DNA follows: TGTGCCAGCGGCGACAGGATGGAGACCCAGTACTTC. It is translated as CASGDRMETQYF.